This is a list of T cell receptor beta chains from one sample in a study of control samples from healthy donors and cancer patients. Sequenced by immunoSEQ multiplex PCR; TCRdb stores in-frame clones only, minus some. The sample includes around 42,000 clones, approximately 82% seen only once; the top ten take around 50%. Sequenced material: blood. The receptors shown here come from a man aged 55 to 70 in good health. CDR3s include the opening cysteine and the closing phenylalanine or tryptophan. A D gene is named only where the DNA matches it firmly.

V: TRBV2; J: TRBJ1-1; D: -; DNA: TGTGCCAGCAGGGAGGACATAGCTCAAGCTTTCTTT; CDR3: CASREDIAQAFF
V: TRBV18; J: TRBJ2-7; D: TRBD1; DNA: TGTGCCAGCTCACCGGGACAGGGGGCCGCAGGGGGCACCTCCTACGAGCAGTACTTC; CDR3: CASSPGQGAAGGTSYEQYF
V: TRBV4-3; J: TRBJ2-7; D: -; DNA: TGCGCCAGCAGCCAAGAAGGAGAACCTTTTAGCGGCTACGAGCAGTACTTC; CDR3: CASSQEGEPFSGYEQYF
V: TRBV23-1; J: TRBJ2-3; D: -; DNA: TGCGCCAGCAGTCCCGGGACAGATCGGCGGGGGGCCTTCACAGATACGCAGTATTTT; CDR3: CASSPGTDRRGAFTDTQYF
V: TRBV5-1; J: TRBJ2-3; D: TRBD2; DNA: TGCGCCAGCAGCTTGGCCGGGGGGTTCGGAAGCACAGATACGCAGTATTTT; CDR3: CASSLAGGFGSTDTQYF
V: TRBV21-1; J: TRBJ2-3; D: -; DNA: TGTGCCAGCAGCAAAGATACAGATACGCAGTATTTT; CDR3: CASSKDTDTQYF
V: TRBV6-2/TRBV6-3; J: TRBJ1-5; D: -; DNA: TGTGCCAGCAGTCGGACAGCTACATTTTATAGCAATCAGCCCCAGCATTTT; CDR3: CASSRTATFYSNQPQHF
V: TRBV4-3; J: TRBJ1-2; D: -; DNA: TGCGCCAGCAGCCAAGTGCCAATCCAGGGTTATGGCTACACCTTC; CDR3: CASSQVPIQGYGYTF
V: TRBV29-1; J: TRBJ1-1; D: -; DNA: TGCAGCACGGGGGGTCTCCTTGGAGGAGATGAAGCTTTCTTT; CDR3: CSTGGLLGGDEAFF
V: TRBV11-2; J: TRBJ1-3; D: TRBD1; DNA: TGTGCCAGCAGCTCAGGACAGGGTGACACCATATATTTT; CDR3: CASSSGQGDTIYF
V: TRBV6-6; J: TRBJ1-1; D: -; DNA: TGTGCCAGCAGTTACTCCGCGAACACTGAAGCTTTCTTT; CDR3: CASSYSANTEAFF